One and the same sample provided the 22 T cell receptor beta chains below, sequenced in a study of blood T cell repertoires in COVID-19. The method was immunoSEQ multiplex PCR; TCRdb's version includes in-frame clones alone and lacks a portion of them. The sample lists about 120,000 clones, about 70% seen once, with more than 5.5% in the top ten. The sequenced sample was peripheral blood. These receptors were collected from a man between 60 and 70 years old with acute or convalescent COVID-19.

J is TRBJ1-1 and V is TRBV29-1, with D possibly being TRBD1 (6 bases). Trimming removed 5 bases from V and 1 base from J, with 11 bases in between. CDR3 length: 13 amino acids. Per the germline V gene, CDR1 is SQVTM and CDR2 is ANQGSEA. Here the CDR3 reads CSVKDRGNTEAFF. For the CDR3, the DNA is TGCAGCGTTAAGGACAGAGGGAACACTGAAGCTTTCTTT.

The rearrangement joins TRBV7-2 to TRBJ1-5; the D is unclear. Germline V gene sequence: CDR1 SGHTA, CDR2 FQGNSA. V was cut by 5 bases and J by 1 base, with 9 bases left in between. The length of the CDR3 is 14 residues. CDR3 region: CASSLRPSNQPQHF. The CDR3 coding sequence is TGTGCCAGCAGCCTGAGGCCCAGCAATCAGCCCCAGCATTTT.

The chain uses TRBV2 and TRBJ1-1; 8 nucleotides agree with TRBD1. With V trimmed by 5 bases and J by 4 bases, 9 bases remained unmatched. Germline V CDR1 and CDR2: SNHLY, FYNNEI. The CDR3 spans 15 residues. In nucleotides, the CDR3 is TGTGCCAGCAGTTTTCGGACAGGGAGGATCACTGAAGCTTTCTTT. It translates to CASSFRTGRITEAFF. Looking up the rest from reference TRBV2 and TRBJ1-1 gives the full variable domain: EPEVTQTPSHQVTQMGQEVILRCVPISNHLYFYWYRQILGQKVEFLVSFYNNEISEKSEIFDDQFSVERPDGSNFTLKIRSTKLEDSAMYFCASSFRTGRITEAFFGQGTRLTVV.

The CDR3 sequence is CASSPNPVRATNEKLFF. CDR3 sequence (DNA): TGTGCCAGCAGCCCGAACCCCGTCCGGGCAACTAATGAAAAACTGTTTTTT. This chain uses TRBV4-2 with TRBJ1-4, with no clear D. This CDR3 is 17 amino acids long. The ends were cut back, 4 bases at V and 0 bases at J, with 15 bases in the middle. Germline CDR1 reads LGHNA; CDR2 reads YNFKEQ.

This clone was seen more than once but under ten times. The rearrangement joins TRBV25-1 to TRBJ2-3, with 8 bases lining up with TRBD1. The CDR3 is 13 amino acids. CDR1 is MGHDK and CDR2 is SYGVNS in the germline V gene. Losses at the gene ends were 6 bases for V and 9 bases for J; bases not matched to a gene: 8. CDR3 DNA sequence: TGTGCCAGCAGAGGACAGGGACAGTCCACGCAGTATTTT. The encoded protein is CASRGQGQSTQYF.

The chain uses TRBV7-9 and TRBJ1-1; D is undetermined. Germline V gives CDR1 SEHNR, CDR2 FQNEAQ (reference sequence). The CDR3 contains 14 residues. Trimming shortened V by 5 bases and J by 2 bases, and 12 bases separated the two germline ends. CDR3: CASSPGNSNTEAFF. CDR3 nucleotides: TGTGCCAGCAGCCCCGGGAACTCAAACACTGAAGCTTTCTTT. Full variable domain (missing parts from reference TRBV7-9 and TRBJ1-1): DTGVSQNPRHKITKRGQNVTFRCDPISEHNRLYWYRQTLGQGPEFLTYFQNEAQLEKSRLLSDRFSAERPKGSFSTLEIQRTEQGDSAMYLCASSPGNSNTEAFFGQGTRLTVV.

The genes are TRBV6-2 or TRBV6-3 and TRBJ2-3, with 14 positions matching TRBD2. Germline V lookup: CDR1 MNHEY, CDR2 SVGEGT. Germline trimming cut 6 bases from V and 3 bases from J; bases unmatched to any gene: 8. CDR3 length equals 17 residues. CDR3 amino acids: CASSPGLAGGSTDTQYF. In DNA, the CDR3 is TGTGCCAGCAGCCCTGGACTAGCGGGGGGATCAACAGATACGCAGTATTTT.

This clone came up a few times. The rearrangement joins TRBV10-3 to TRBJ1-5; D is uncertain. This CDR3 is built from 13 residues. CDR1 is ENHRY and CDR2 is SYGVKD in the germline V gene. V lost 4 bases to trimming and J lost 2 bases, with 6 bases between them. The CDR3 region is CAISASGNQPQHF. CDR3 nucleotide sequence: TGTGCCATCAGTGCCTCAGGCAATCAGCCCCAGCATTTT.

CDR3 in amino acids: CASSDPGTETIYF. The CDR3 nucleotides read TGTGCCAGCAGCGACCCGGGAACGGAAACCATATATTTT. The chain has TRBV2 and TRBJ1-3; no firm D call. The CDR3 sequence is 13 residues long. Germline loops: CDR1 SNHLY, CDR2 FYNNEI. Trimming pared 6 bases from V and 10 bases from J, leaving 16 bases between.

This sequence joins TRBV2 and TRBJ2-3, with TRBD2 identical over 8 bases. The CDR3 contains 15 residues. Germline CDR1 is SNHLY and CDR2 is FYNNEI. The junction had 4 bases not matched to a gene; V was cut back by 3 bases and J by 2 bases. DNA for the CDR3: TGTGCCAGCAGTGACAGGCGGGGGGACACAGATACGCAGTATTTT. Translating gives CASSDRRGDTDTQYF.

This chain uses TRBV5-1 with TRBJ2-3; 7 positions match TRBD2. V shed 0 bases, J shed 0 bases, and the junction held 4 bases outside the gene matches. The length of the CDR3 is 16 residues. Germline V gene data show CDR1 as SGHRS and CDR2 as YFSETQ. Here the CDR3 reads CASSLAGSGSTDTQYF. CDR3 nucleotide sequence: TGCGCCAGCAGCTTGGCTGGTAGCGGGAGCACAGATACGCAGTATTTT. Full variable domain (missing parts from reference TRBV5-1 and TRBJ2-3): KAGVTQTPRYLIKTRGQQVTLSCSPISGHRSVSWYQQTPGQGLQFLFEYFSETQRNKGNFPGRFSGRQFSNSRSEMNVSTLELGDSALYLCASSLAGSGSTDTQYFGPGTRLTVL.

The chain has TRBV7-3 and TRBJ2-1; maybe TRBD1 (8 bases). CDR1 and CDR2 from the germline V gene are SGHTA and FQGTGA. Trimming removed 4 bases from V and 3 bases from J, with 13 bases in between. The CDR3 is 15 amino acids. CDR3 DNA sequence: TGTGCCAGCAGCTCGACAGGGGACTACTACAATGAGCAGTTCTTC. This codes for CASSSTGDYYNEQFF.

As to this clone: In the same sample, other DNA sequences code for this CDR3. The V call is TRBV3-1 (or the pseudogene TRBV3-2), the J call TRBJ1-1; no clear D gene. Germline assignment: CDR1 LGHDT and CDR2 YNNKEL (reference sequence). Trimming took 0 bases from V and 1 from J, leaving 6 bases between them. The CDR3 sequence is 14 residues long. The CDR3 DNA follows: TGTGCCAGCAGCCAAGAGGCACCGAACACTGAAGCTTTCTTT. Amino acid sequence: CASSQEAPNTEAFF.

This clone was observed a few times. V usage is TRBV14 and J usage is TRBJ1-4; a possible D gene is TRBD1 (6 bases). Trimming pared 0 bases from V and 8 bases from J, leaving 19 bases between. Germline CDR1 is SGHDN and CDR2 is FVKESK. The CDR3 runs 17 residues. The CDR3 DNA sequence: TGTGCCAGCAGCCAAGAGGAGCCGACAGGAGGAAGGGAAAAACTGTTTTTT. It yields the protein CASSQEEPTGGREKLFF.

CDR3 in DNA: TGTGCCACCAGTGATCAACCGACTAGCGGATTAACCTACAATGAGCAGTTCTTC. It encodes CATSDQPTSGLTYNEQFF. The rearrangement links TRBV24-1 to TRBJ2-1, with TRBD2 identical over 9 bases. Looked up from germline, CDR1 is KGHDR and CDR2 is SFDVKD. V dropped 3 bases and J dropped 2; count of bases not matched to a gene: 10. The length of the CDR3 is 18 residues.

V usage is TRBV30 and J usage is TRBJ1-2; D unclear. This CDR3 has 13 residues. The V and J ends lost 0 bases and 3 bases respectively, with 8 bases between them. Germline loops: CDR1 GTSNPN, CDR2 SVGIG (reference sequence). The CDR3 sequence: CAWSVLNHYGYTF. The CDR3 region has the DNA TGTGCCTGGAGTGTACTAAACCACTATGGCTACACCTTC.

V gene TRBV12-3 or TRBV12-4 combines with J gene TRBJ1-2; D is unclear. This CDR3 is built from 12 residues. V dropped 6 bases and J dropped 8 bases, with 13 bases sitting between them. As DNA, the CDR3 is TGTGCCAGCAGCGATAATCGGTGGGGCTACACCTTC. It translates to CASSDNRWGYTF.

The chain uses TRBV29-1 and TRBJ2-3; D may be TRBD2 (5 bases). CDR3 length: 14 residues. Per the germline V gene, CDR1 is SQVTM and CDR2 is ANQGSEA. The V end was cut by 7 bases, the J end by 6 bases, with 20 bases between. The CDR3 loop reads CSDRVAGASDTQYF. The CDR3 DNA reads as TGCAGCGACCGGGTGGCGGGTGCGTCGGATACGCAGTATTTT.

J is TRBJ2-2 and V is TRBV5-1; TRBD2 agrees at 13 bases. The germline V gene encodes CDR1 SGHRS and CDR2 YFSETQ. This CDR3 comprises 16 residues. Losses at the gene ends were 4 bases for V and 2 bases for J; bases not matched to a gene: 2. CDR3 nucleotides: TGCGCCAGCAGCCGACTAGCGGGGGGAAACACCGGGGAGCTGTTTTTT. Encoded protein: CASSRLAGGNTGELFF.

The CDR3 nucleotides read TGTGCCAGCAGGGGACAGGGGCCCGGTGGCTACACCTTC. It specifies CASRGQGPGGYTF. V gene TRBV6-5 combines with J gene TRBJ1-2, with 10 bases identical to TRBD1. Germline trimming cut 6 bases from V and 7 bases from J; bases unmatched to any gene: 5. The germline V gene has CDR1 MNHEY and CDR2 SVGAGI. This CDR3 region has 13 residues.

V usage is TRBV5-3 and J usage is TRBJ1-2; 10 bases map to TRBD1. TRBV5-3 is filed as an ORF, its function uncertain. The CDR3 covers 14 residues. The V gene end was trimmed by 4 bases and the J gene end by 5 bases; junction bases not matched to a gene: 5. As DNA, the CDR3 is TGTGCCAGAAGCCGGGACAGGGGCGAGTATGGCTACACCTTC. This encodes CARSRDRGEYGYTF.

The V gene is TRBV19, the J gene TRBJ2-7, with unresolved D. V was pared by 8 bases and J by 1 base, with 18 bases between. Germline CDR1 reads LNHDA; CDR2 reads SQIVND (reference sequence). The CDR3 runs 15 residues. CDR3 in amino acids: CASGGTRVGSYEQYF. The DNA for the CDR3 is TGTGCCAGTGGCGGAACTCGCGTTGGGTCCTACGAGCAGTACTTC.